These T cell receptor beta chains were read from a single sample in a study of T-cell reconstitution after alpha-beta-depleted transplantation in children. TCRdb called the PCR reads again in MiXCR, with one record for every CDR3 protein. The data show around 440,000 distinct CDR3 sequences, with more than 9% seen just once and about 2% held by the top ten. The material sequenced was PBMCs, taken before TCRalphabeta/CD19-depleted stem cell transplant. The receptors shown here come from a child aged 2-15 years with inherited bone marrow failure, due to receive a stem cell transplant. Both conserved end residues are trimmed from each CDR3.

>TRBJ1-1|TRBV6-2/TRBV6-3
ASSPAGGTEAF
>TRBJ2-2|TRBV6-2/TRBV6-3
ASSWTGGPGELF
>TRBJ1-2|TRBV7-2
ASSAYQEMGYT
>TRBJ2-7|TRBV10-2
ASQGPGLAGEAYEQY
>TRBJ1-2|TRBV4-3
ASSHLIEQGDNYGYT
>TRBJ2-3|TRBV5-1
ASSLALVTTDTQY
>TRBJ2-1|TRBV9
ASSSLAGGNEQF
>TRBJ2-7|TRBV7-2
ASSLGGSGDLY
>TRBJ2-5|TRBV25-1
ASSEGLGGQETQY
>TRBJ2-7|TRBV30
AWSRDSLSEQY
>TRBJ1-5|TRBV12-3/TRBV12-4
ASSFLPGDQPQH
>TRBJ2-7|TRBV13
ASSPSQHGTYEQY
>TRBJ2-3|TRBV6-5
ASSYATGGVSTDTQY
>TRBJ2-5|TRBV12-3/TRBV12-4
ASSLTAQETQY
>TRBJ2-3|TRBV6-2/TRBV6-3
ASSQGATTDTQY
>TRBJ2-1|TRBV20-1
SASGTSDHNEQF
>TRBJ2-5|TRBV7-7
ASSLWSSGSQETQY
>TRBJ2-7|TRBV10-3
AISPVQPASYEQY
>TRBJ2-5|TRBV20-1
SALRLAARVETQY
>TRBJ1-1|TRBV20-1
SVERTGFILNTEAF
>TRBJ2-2|TRBV28
ASSFEIGNTGELF
>TRBJ1-5|TRBV10-3
AISPGQGVSQPQH
>TRBJ2-5|TRBV11-2
ASSLVRYPQETQY
>TRBJ2-1|TRBV10-1
ASSETTTKQF
>TRBJ2-7|TRBV27
ASSFGRVSYEQY
>TRBJ2-7|TRBV5-1
ASSAGGPYEQY
>TRBJ2-7|TRBV12-3/TRBV12-4
ASSYPGTGLEQY
>TRBJ2-7|TRBV15
ATSREEYLDEQY
>TRBJ1-2|TRBV5-1
ASSWGQGLFYGYT
>TRBJ2-1|TRBV6-1
ASSNSGTKEQF
>TRBJ2-4|TRBV11-2
ASSFYRGGNIQY
>TRBJ2-7|TRBV6-5
ASSYKAGGRYEQY
>TRBJ2-1|TRBV4-3
ASSDGPASGSGGEQF
>TRBJ2-7|TRBV13
ASSTREGYEQY
>TRBJ2-2|TRBV5-1
ASSLQPGEGTGELF
>TRBJ2-7|TRBV2
ASSEEGQGTYEQY
>TRBJ1-1|TRBV28
ASRELPAGEAF
>TRBJ2-1|TRBV4-1
ASSQDMVYNEQF
>TRBJ2-1|TRBV27
ATTAGLAGAGEQF
>TRBJ2-5|TRBV6-5
ASSSDRERRETQY
>TRBJ2-6|TRBV20-1
SARPLPPGLAGAGANVLT